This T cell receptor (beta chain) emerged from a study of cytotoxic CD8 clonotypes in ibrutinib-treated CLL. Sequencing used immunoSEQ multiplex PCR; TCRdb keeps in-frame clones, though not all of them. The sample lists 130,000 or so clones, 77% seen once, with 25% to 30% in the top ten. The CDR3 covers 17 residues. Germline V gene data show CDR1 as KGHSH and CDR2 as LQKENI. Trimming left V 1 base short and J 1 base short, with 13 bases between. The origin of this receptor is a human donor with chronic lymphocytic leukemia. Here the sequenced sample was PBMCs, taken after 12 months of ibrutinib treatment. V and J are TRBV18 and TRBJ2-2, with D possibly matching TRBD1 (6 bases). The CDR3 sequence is CASSPLVSTGNTGELFF. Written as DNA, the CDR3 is TGTGCCAGCTCACCACTGGTCTCGACAGGGAACACCGGGGAGCTGTTTTTT.